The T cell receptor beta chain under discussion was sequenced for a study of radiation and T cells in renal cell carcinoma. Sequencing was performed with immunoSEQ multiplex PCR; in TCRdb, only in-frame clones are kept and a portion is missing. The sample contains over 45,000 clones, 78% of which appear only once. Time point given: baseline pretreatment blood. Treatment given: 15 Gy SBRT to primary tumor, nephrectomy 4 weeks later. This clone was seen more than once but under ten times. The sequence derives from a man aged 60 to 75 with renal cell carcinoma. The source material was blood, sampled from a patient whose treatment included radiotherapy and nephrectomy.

This CDR3 is CASTLDLRTGELFF. The CDR3 region has the DNA TGCGCCAGCACCCTCGACCTTAGAACCGGGGAGCTGTTTTTT. The chain has TRBV5-1 and TRBJ2-2; D is unresolved. The CDR3 consists of 14 residues. Germline values: CDR1 SGHRS, CDR2 YFSETQ. Between the trimmed V and J ends, which lost 6 bases and 5 bases, there was a span of 14 bases. The variable domain in full, with the rest retrieved from reference TRBV5-1 and TRBJ2-2, is KAGVTQTPRYLIKTRGQQVTLSCSPISGHRSVSWYQQTPGQGLQFLFEYFSETQRNKGNFPGRFSGRQFSNSRSEMNVSTLELGDSALYLCASTLDLRTGELFFGEGSRLTVL.